This T cell receptor (beta chain) was profiled in a study of blood T cell repertoires in COVID-19. This clone was seen only once. The repertoire was sequenced with immunoSEQ multiplex PCR; TCRdb's copy has only in-frame clones and lacks some. Of fewer than 350,000 clones listed, about 85% were seen once; the top ten hold under 2%. The CDR3 runs 16 residues. Germline CDR1 and CDR2: SGHKS and YYEKEE (reference sequence). V dropped 5 bases and J dropped 0; count of bases not matched to a gene: 7. The gene calls are TRBV5-5 and TRBJ1-4; 7 bases line up with TRBD1. The sequenced sample consisted of PBMCs or T cells enriched from blood (not recorded which). The receptor was isolated from a woman aged 30 to 39 who had been exposed to COVID-19. The CDR3 nucleotides are TGTGCCAGCAGACTCAGGACAGGTCCAACTAATGAAAAACTGTTTTTT. Translated, it gives CASRLRTGPTNEKLFF. The full variable domain, rest sourced from reference TRBV5-5 and TRBJ1-4, is DAGVTQSPTHLIKTRGQQVTLRCSPISGHKSVSWYQQVLGQGPQFIFQYYEKEERGRGNFPDRFSARQFPNYSSELNVNALLLGDSALYLCASRLRTGPTNEKLFFGSGTQLSVL.